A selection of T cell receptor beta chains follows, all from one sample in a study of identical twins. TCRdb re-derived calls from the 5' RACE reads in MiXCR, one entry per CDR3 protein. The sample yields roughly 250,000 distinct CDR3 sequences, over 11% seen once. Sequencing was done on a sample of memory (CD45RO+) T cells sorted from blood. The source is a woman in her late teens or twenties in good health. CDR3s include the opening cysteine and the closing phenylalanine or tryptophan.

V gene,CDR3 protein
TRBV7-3,CASSTRQGHEQYF
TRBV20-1,CSAPELAWDTQYF
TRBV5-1,CASRPPGGAETQYF
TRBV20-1,CSASRGGKQETQYF
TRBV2,CASMGRVASGANVLTF
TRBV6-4,CASSANRRDTQYF
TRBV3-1,CASRRGRTSYNEQFF
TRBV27,CASSVGTAVNYGYTF
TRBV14,CASSQPKSGSPYNEQFF
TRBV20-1,CSVVTSGGRLGYNEQFF
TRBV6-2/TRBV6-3,CASSYTSDNNEQFF
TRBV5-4,CASRQDRSSYNEQFF
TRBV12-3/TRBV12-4,CASRTDANTGELFF
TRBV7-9,CASSLHGDRPQPQHF
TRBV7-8,CASSLALPGELSYNEQFF
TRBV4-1,CASSHLSSGGGQETQYF
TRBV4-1,CASSQAGNNEQFF
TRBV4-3,CASSQDSGWTSLVF
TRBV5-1,CASREGYGTGELFF
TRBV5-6,CASSLTTETQYF
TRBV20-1,CSARGTIRTDTQYF
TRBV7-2,CASRSAGGPIKAYEQYF
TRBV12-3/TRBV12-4,CASSPQARGDEQFF
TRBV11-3,CASGAVGGANVLTF
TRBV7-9,CASSASTVYNEQFF
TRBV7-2,CASSLDRGNGYTF
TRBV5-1,CASSLRQGVSGANVLTF
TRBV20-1,CSASTPGGAYEQYF
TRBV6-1,CASSRSLGRTSTFYEQYF
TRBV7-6,CASSLKGTHNSPLHF
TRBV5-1,CASSTTGVPTNEQFF
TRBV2,CASSEAGISSYGYTF
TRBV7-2,CASSPRQGLTEAFF
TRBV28,CASTPPRAGTFRNEQFF
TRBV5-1,CASSFGGTGNTGELFF
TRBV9,CASSVGVGQYNEQFF
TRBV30,CAWSVGTRGNEQFF
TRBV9,CASSVMTGVYNEQFF
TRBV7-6,CASSLVGGGEQFF
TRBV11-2,CASSFQSGVYNEQFF
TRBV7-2,CASSFSPGLDLDTQYF
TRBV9,CASSVWATGELFF
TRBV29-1,CSGATGIYEQYF
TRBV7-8,CATRQGGNTEAFF
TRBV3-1,CASSLTRNTQYF
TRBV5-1,CASSLAGESYNEQFF
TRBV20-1,CSAWPSTSGRNEQFF
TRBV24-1,CAAGAGEDTQYF
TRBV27,CASSLGQVGSPLHF
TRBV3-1,CASSRGTSGGSYEQYF
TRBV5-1,CASSLQAGGTDTQYF
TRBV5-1,CASSSGQTYNEQFF
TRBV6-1,CASSRSYTIYF
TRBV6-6,CASSSAGQEQYF
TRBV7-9,CASSSTGQPQHF
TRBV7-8,CASSYDRDRRDF
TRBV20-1,CSARDTLAGSTDTQYF